Listed below are T cell receptor beta chains from one sample, sequenced in a study of T cell responses to AZD1222 COVID-19 vaccine. Here immunoSEQ multiplex PCR was the method, and the copy in TCRdb shows in-frame clones only, minus some. Of about 82,000 clones detected, 85% to 90% appear once; the ten largest clones hold 5% to 6%. Here the sequenced sample was peripheral blood, taken on day 0 of AZD1222 vaccination. The source of these receptors is an adult in good health. Both conserved end residues are part of each CDR3.

cdr3_aa,v_call
CASSQESASYDGALLMNTEAFF,TRBV3-1/TRBV3-2
CATSDGGGRDTGELFF,TRBV24-1
CASSSPGITEAFF,TRBV28
CASSPRRQLNTEAFF,TRBV16
CAWSTGVNEQYF,TRBV30
CATLDGTQETQYF,TRBV28
CASSGGVYTNYGYTF,TRBV2
CASSFFATRDMNTEAFF,TRBV5-5
CASSFGTAGPQYF,TRBV7-3
CASRPGGYGYTF,TRBV19
CASSQDRASSYNEQFF,TRBV4-3
CASSKGDSPRLSAFF,TRBV21-1
CASSLYGATNTEAFF,TRBV5-6
CASSGTGGMNTEAFF,TRBV11-2
CASSRTGEAFF,TRBV12-3/TRBV12-4
CASSQPERGGKLFF,TRBV3-1/TRBV3-2
CASTNLGGDYNEQFF,TRBV6-5
CASSQLFFRGHGYTF,TRBV5-4
CAWNRGTQPQHF,TRBV30
CASSRTGSNTGELFF,TRBV5-4
CASSGGTGLVGQPQHF,TRBV2
CASMNLMNTEAFF,TRBV27
CASSVEQVYSPLHF,TRBV9
CASSPGQANYGYTF,TRBV5-1
CASSLGGVGQDTQYF,TRBV11-2
CAWSRWGGNQPQHF,TRBV30